This TCR beta chain was recorded in a study of blood T cell repertoires in COVID-19. The CDR3 is 15 amino acids. V was clipped by 3 bases and J by 3 bases; unmatched bases: 4. The germline V gene encodes CDR1 SGHTA and CDR2 FQGNSA. Some clones are missing from TCRdb's copy, which holds only in-frame ones; the method was immunoSEQ multiplex PCR. Among about 200,000 clones listed, approximately 81% were seen once. The V and J genes are TRBV7-2 and TRBJ2-1; 8 nucleotides agree with TRBD1. This sequence was found in a woman of 80 years or more with acute or convalescent COVID-19. Specimen: peripheral blood. The CDR3 DNA reads TGTGCCAGCAGCTTTAGACAGGGGAGCTACAATGAGCAGTTCTTC. This translates into CASSFRQGSYNEQFF.